These 15 T cell receptor beta chains were all obtained from the same sample, sequenced in a study of cytomegalovirus exposure and HLA in healthy donors. The primer mix had 60 Vbeta and 13 Jbeta primers. The method was immunoSEQ multiplex PCR; TCRdb's version includes in-frame clones alone and lacks a portion of them. The sample lists about 130,000 clones, around 70% occurring once. Input material: PBMCs. The receptors come from a man aged 25-40 years in good health and CMV-seronegative.

This clone was observed a single time. This chain connects TRBV27 to TRBJ2-2; TRBD1 agrees at 7 bases. Trimming cost V 8 bases and J 1 base; bases outside gene matches: 4. This CDR3 contains 14 residues. From germline, CDR1 is MNHEY and CDR2 SMNVEV (reference sequence). The CDR3 sequence is CASGQDKNTGELFF. In nucleotides, the CDR3 is TGTGCCAGCGGACAGGACAAGAACACCGGGGAGCTGTTTTTT.

This clone was counted a few times. The rearrangement uses TRBV5-1 and TRBJ1-1, with TRBD1 identical over 7 bases. The CDR3 spans 15 residues. The germline V gene encodes CDR1 SGHRS and CDR2 YFSETQ. Unmatched junction bases numbered 8, after V lost 4 bases and J lost 2 bases. The CDR3 sequence: CASSALQGLNTEAFF. The CDR3 region has the DNA TGCGCCAGCAGCGCTCTACAGGGGTTAAACACTGAAGCTTTCTTT.

The CDR3 protein is CASNLLAGDETQYF. Written as DNA, the CDR3 is TGTGCCAGTAACCTACTAGCGGGAGATGAGACCCAGTACTTC. J is TRBJ2-5 and V is TRBV19; the match to TRBD2 covers 11 bases. The CDR3 is 14 residues long. The germline V gene encodes CDR1 LNHDA and CDR2 SQIVND (reference sequence). Trimming took 7 bases from V and 5 from J; bases not matched to a gene: 6.

V and J are TRBV11-2 and TRBJ2-7, with D hard to call. The CDR3 contains 14 residues. Trimming left V 0 bases short and J 5 bases short, with 11 bases between. Germline-derived CDR1 and CDR2 are SGHAT and FQNNGV. Here the CDR3 reads CASSLDGPLDEQYF. The CDR3, as DNA: TGTGCCAGCAGCTTAGATGGGCCCCTGGACGAGCAGTACTTC.

This clone occurred once. The V gene is TRBV5-4, the J gene TRBJ1-2; 8 nucleotides align to TRBD1. Germline CDR1 reads SGHNT; CDR2 reads YYREEE (reference sequence). CDR3 size: 14 residues. V trimming: 4 bases; J trimming: 3 bases; junction bases outside the gene matches: 5. In nucleotides, the CDR3 is TGTGCCAGCAGCCCCGGACAGGGCTACTATGGCTACACCTTC. This encodes CASSPGQGYYGYTF.

The chain joins TRBV30 to TRBJ2-2, with 9 bases fitting TRBD1. Per germline, CDR1 GTSNPN and CDR2 SVGIG (reference sequence). The trim removed 0 bases at V and 3 bases at J, leaving 2 bases unmatched. CDR3 size: 15 residues. The CDR3 bases are TGTGCCTGGAGTGTCCGGGACAGGGACACCGGGGAGCTGTTTTTT. This gives the protein CAWSVRDRDTGELFF.

The CDR3 region is CASSLEASGSPYEQYF. The CDR3 region has the DNA TGTGCCAGCAGCTTAGAGGCTAGCGGGAGTCCCTACGAGCAGTACTTC. The genes are TRBV7-9 and TRBJ2-7; 10 nucleotides align to TRBD2. Germline CDR1 SEHNR, CDR2 FQNEAQ (reference sequence). Unmatched junction bases numbered 5, after V lost 1 base and J lost 2 bases. This CDR3 region has 16 residues.

J is TRBJ2-3 and V is TRBV27; 8 bases match TRBD2. Trimming cost V 3 bases and J 2 bases; bases outside gene matches: 7. The length of the CDR3 is 16 residues. Per germline, CDR1 MNHEY and CDR2 SMNVEV (reference sequence). DNA of the CDR3: TGTGCCAGCAGTTTCGGGTACGGGGGGGACACAGATACGCAGTATTTT. Its protein product is CASSFGYGGDTDTQYF.

A few counts support this clone. This chain uses TRBV6-5 with TRBJ1-2; weak D call: TRBD1 (5 bases). From germline, CDR1 is MNHEY and CDR2 SVGAGI. The CDR3 totals 15 residues. Deletions cut 6 bases from V and 4 bases from J, with 18 bases between. The CDR3 loop is CASRRPDGGVYGYTF. The CDR3 DNA is TGTGCCAGCAGAAGACCGGACGGGGGTGTCTATGGCTACACCTTC.

The sample holds one count of this clone. The rearrangement links TRBV7-9 to TRBJ2-1; 15 nucleotides match TRBD2. Germline CDR1 is SEHNR and CDR2 is FQNEAQ (reference sequence). The CDR3 has 17 amino acids. V was clipped by 5 bases and J by 2 bases; unmatched bases: 4. The CDR3 DNA reads TGTGCCAGCAGCCGGACTAGCGGGAGGGAAACCTACAATGAGCAGTTCTTC. Amino acids: CASSRTSGRETYNEQFF.

The CDR3 nucleotides read TGTGCCAGCAGTCCCCTTAGCGGGAGGGCATATGAGACCCAGTACTTC. Translating gives CASSPLSGRAYETQYF. This chain uses TRBV27 with TRBJ2-5; 11 bases match TRBD2. In germline, CDR1 is MNHEY, CDR2 SMNVEV (reference sequence). The CDR3 length is 16 residues. Trimming cost V 5 bases and J 5 bases; bases outside gene matches: 10.

This clone was counted only a few times. This chain links TRBV6-6 with TRBJ1-5; 7 nucleotides line up with TRBD1. The CDR3 contains 15 residues. The V gene end was trimmed by 0 bases and the J gene end by 2 bases; junction bases not matched to a gene: 1. Germline loops: CDR1 MNHNY, CDR2 SVGAGI (reference sequence). The CDR3 loop reads CASSYSGTGNQPQHF. The CDR3 nucleotides read TGTGCCAGCAGTTACTCGGGGACAGGCAATCAGCCCCAGCATTTT.

The gene calls are TRBV6-6 and TRBJ1-5, with 8 bases identical to TRBD1. The V segment lost 7 bases and the J segment 1 base; nucleotides outside the gene matches: 6. This CDR3 has 15 amino acids. The germline CDR1 and CDR2 sequences are MNHNY and SVGAGI (reference sequence). The CDR3 DNA is TGTGCCAGCACCAAACGACAGGGGAGCAATCAGCCCCAGCATTTT. Translated, it gives CASTKRQGSNQPQHF.

The chain uses TRBV5-6 and TRBJ2-3; 9 nucleotides match TRBD1. This CDR3 contains 14 residues. Germline loops: CDR1 SGHDT, CDR2 YYEEEE. V lost 4 bases, J lost 8 bases, and 8 bases stayed unmatched. CDR3 residues: CASSKQGAGATQYF. CDR3 DNA: TGTGCCAGCAGCAAACAGGGGGCGGGGGCTACGCAGTATTTT.

The chain uses TRBV29-1 and TRBJ1-5; 9 bases are a match to TRBD1. The ends lost 5 bases at V and 6 bases at J; junction bases unmatched: 5. The CDR3 sequence is 13 residues long. CDR1 and CDR2 (germline): SQVTM, ANQGSEA. The CDR3 spells CSVLGQGGQPQHF. The DNA of the CDR3 is TGCAGCGTTTTGGGACAGGGAGGTCAGCCCCAGCATTTT.